The 17 T cell receptor beta chains below come from one sample, sequenced in a study of blood T cells in healthy people across ages. Alongside a J-beta primer mix, a sample-barcoded 5' primer served in a second PCR lasting about 6 to 12 cycles. A single record per CDR3 protein comes from TCRdb applying MiXCR to the 5' RACE reads. The sample includes about 1.8 million distinct CDR3 sequences, just under 50% of them seen just once. Sequencing input: blood. Receptor source: a woman in her 40s in good health.

This sequence joins TRBV10-3 and TRBJ1-2; D is possibly TRBD1 (6 bases). CDR1 ENHRY and CDR2 SYGVKD come from the germline V gene. Trimming cost V 10 bases and J 4 bases, with 16 bases left between them. The CDR3 is 13 amino acids. The CDR3 sequence is CATGGGHVYGYTF. DNA for the CDR3: TGTGCCACGGGCGGGGGACACGTCTATGGCTACACCTTC.

This clonotype was seen ten or more times. The chain has TRBV29-1 and TRBJ2-5; possible D gene TRBD2, 6 bases. Germline lookup yields CDR1 SQVTM and CDR2 ANQGSEA. The CDR3 length is 15 residues. Trimming stripped 7 bases from V and 0 bases from J, with 18 bases between. The CDR3 DNA is TGCAGCGCACAACGGGGGTCGGTAGACCAAGAGACCCAGTACTTC. Amino acid sequence: CSAQRGSVDQETQYF.

The V and J genes are TRBV20-1 and TRBJ2-7; a weak D match, TRBD2 (5 bases). Germline V gives CDR1 DFQATT, CDR2 SNEGSKA (reference sequence). The CDR3 extends over 15 amino acids. Trimming took off 0 bases at V and 3 bases at J, with 15 bases between the two ends. CDR3 in DNA: TGCAGTGCTAGAGATCCCAGTAGCGCGAGCTACGAGCAGTACTTC. Its translation is CSARDPSSASYEQYF.

As regards this clonotype: Its ends do not fully match the called genes, so a read error is possible. DNA of the CDR3: TGCGTCAGCAGCCAAGATTCGGGGACGAATGGCTACACCTTC. Translated, it gives CVSSQDSGTNGYTF. This rearrangement joins TRBV4-3 to TRBJ1-2; D perhaps matches TRBD1 (5 bases). The CDR3 is made up of 14 amino acids. Germline CDR1 is LGHNA and CDR2 is YSLEER.

CDR3 DNA: TGCGCCAGCAGCCAAGCCCGGGGGTCCTACAATGAGCAGTTCTTC. Its protein is CASSQARGSYNEQFF. The chain uses TRBV4-3 and TRBJ2-1; tentative D call: TRBD2 (6 bases). V shed 1 base and J shed 1 base, with 8 bases lying between them. The length of the CDR3 is 15 residues. Germline loops: CDR1 LGHNA, CDR2 YSLEER.

J is TRBJ1-1 and V is TRBV25-1; D not certain. The CDR3 runs to 13 residues. Trimming left V 3 bases short and J 3 bases short, with 8 bases between. Germline V gives CDR1 MGHDK, CDR2 SYGVNS. The CDR3 nucleotides read TGTGCCAGCAGTGAGGTGACTTACACTGAAGCTTTCTTT. This codes for CASSEVTYTEAFF.

The table lists this clonotype with a few counts. The chain carries TRBV7-2 and TRBJ2-1; TRBD2 aligns across 9 bases. This CDR3 contains 15 residues. CDR1 SGHTA and CDR2 FQGNSA come from the germline V gene. Unmatched junction bases numbered 8, after V lost 5 bases and J lost 6 bases. CDR3 residues: CASSQTSGRGNEQFF. In DNA, the CDR3 is TGTGCCAGCAGCCAGACTAGCGGACGAGGCAATGAGCAGTTCTTC.

The V and J genes are TRBV7-2 and TRBJ1-1; no reliable D call. The V end was cut by 1 base, the J end by 1 base, with 10 bases between. Germline loops: CDR1 SGHTA, CDR2 FQGNSA. The CDR3 contains 15 residues. The CDR3 nucleotides are TGTGCCAGCAGCTTAGTGCGGGTTACGAACACTGAAGCTTTCTTT. This sequence encodes CASSLVRVTNTEAFF.

CDR3 sequence: CASSLLARTTDTQYF. In nucleotides, the CDR3 is TGTGCCAGCAGTTTGCTTGCCCGAACCACAGATACGCAGTATTTT. V and J are TRBV12-3 or TRBV12-4 and TRBJ2-3; the D is unclear. The CDR3 runs to 15 residues. V dropped 3 bases and J dropped 2 bases, with 12 bases sitting between them.

This clonotype was detected a few times. V gene TRBV10-3 combines with J gene TRBJ2-5, with D uncertain. Germline loops: CDR1 ENHRY, CDR2 SYGVKD. V was clipped by 2 bases and J by 5 bases, with 9 bases between them. This CDR3 is built from 13 residues. The CDR3 sequence is CAISEMQVETQYF. The CDR3 DNA reads as TGTGCCATCAGTGAGATGCAGGTCGAGACCCAGTACTTC.

The genes are TRBV6-2 or TRBV6-3 and TRBJ2-7; 15 bases match TRBD2. This CDR3 is 18 amino acids long. Germline assignment: CDR1 MNHEY and CDR2 SVGEGT. Trimming cost V 5 bases and J 1 base; bases outside gene matches: 9. For the CDR3, the DNA is TGTGCCAGCAGTACCCAGGGACTAGCGGGGGGCCGGTCCTACGAGCAGTACTTC. Protein sequence: CASSTQGLAGGRSYEQYF.

The chain links TRBV19 to TRBJ2-3, with 8 positions matching TRBD2. CDR3 length: 17 amino acids. Germline loops: CDR1 LNHDA, CDR2 SQIVND (reference sequence). V trimming: 7 bases; J trimming: 0 bases; junction bases outside the gene matches: 12. In DNA form, the CDR3 reads TGTGCCAGTAAGGCTAGATTTAGCGGGACTAGCACAGATACGCAGTATTTT. Translated: CASKARFSGTSTDTQYF.

This clonotype has only a few counts. The V gene is TRBV7-8, the J gene TRBJ2-3; no firm D call. CDR1 is SGHVS, CDR2 FQNEAQ, per germline. CDR3 size: 13 residues. Trimming left V 5 bases short and J 6 bases short, with 12 bases between. The CDR3 DNA follows: TGTGCCAGCAGCACGGCCGGTGGGGATACGCAGTATTTT. This sequence encodes CASSTAGGDTQYF.

The chain couples TRBV6-2 or TRBV6-3 to TRBJ2-7, with D perhaps TRBD1 or TRBD2 (5 bases each). CDR1 is MNHEY and CDR2 is SVGEGT in the germline V gene. The CDR3 spans 13 residues. Trimming took off 8 bases at V and 3 bases at J, with 14 bases between the two ends. The CDR3 is CASEGQPHYEQYF. CDR3 DNA sequence: TGTGCCAGCGAGGGGCAGCCGCACTACGAGCAGTACTTC.

This clonotype was seen a few times. The V call is TRBV24-1, the J call TRBJ1-2; TRBD1 is a possible D gene (6 bases). V was shortened by 4 bases and J by 7 bases, with 12 bases between the two germline ends. CDR1 is KGHDR and CDR2 is SFDVKD in the germline V gene. The CDR3 runs to 13 residues. CDR3 sequence: CATSEPTGIGYTF. The CDR3 nucleotides are TGTGCCACCAGTGAACCTACAGGGATTGGCTACACCTTC.

This clonotype was observed a single time. The chain carries TRBV6-5 and TRBJ1-2; D not resolved. The CDR3 extends over 13 amino acids. From germline, CDR1 is MNHEY and CDR2 SVGAGI. V lost 11 bases to trimming and J lost 3 bases, with 16 bases between them. CDR3 DNA: TGTGCCGGCAAAGGAAACAGTTACTATGGCTACACCTTC. Its translation is CAGKGNSYYGYTF.

The J gene is TRBJ2-3, the V gene TRBV27; maybe TRBD2 (6 bases). From germline, CDR1 is MNHEY and CDR2 SMNVEV (reference sequence). The length of the CDR3 is 16 residues. V shed 4 bases and J shed 0 bases, with 14 bases lying between them. The DNA for the CDR3 is TGTGCCAGCAGTTGGAATGGAGGGCTTAGCACAGATACGCAGTATTTT. Translated: CASSWNGGLSTDTQYF.